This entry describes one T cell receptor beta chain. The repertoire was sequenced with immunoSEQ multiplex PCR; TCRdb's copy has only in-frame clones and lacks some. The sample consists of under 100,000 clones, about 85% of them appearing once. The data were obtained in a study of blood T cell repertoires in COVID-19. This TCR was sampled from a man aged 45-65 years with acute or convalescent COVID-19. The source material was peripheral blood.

The CDR3 here is CASSLDLSSTPYGYTF. The CDR3 DNA is TGCGCCAGCAGCTTGGATTTATCATCGACACCCTATGGCTACACCTTC. The chain joins TRBV5-1 to TRBJ1-2; the D is unclear. The length of the CDR3 is 16 residues. CDR1 is SGHRS, CDR2 YFSETQ, per germline. Trimming left V 0 bases short and J 4 bases short, with 16 bases between.